A single T cell receptor beta chain is shown here with its context. These data are taken from a study of blood T cell repertoires in COVID-19. Study background: Collection of acute and convalescent COVID-19 samples took place in the United States, Italy and Spain. Sources were T cells, B-cell-depleted T cells, or PBMCs; the material itself was cDNA or gDNA.

In the original processing: Reference gene primer amplification gave estimated nucleated cell counts. Sequenced by immunoSEQ multiplex PCR; TCRdb stores in-frame clones only, minus some. For V, J and clone size, that table is used; D and trimming come from the DNA. The sample has 350,000 to 450,000 clones; around 92% are singletons. V was clipped by 0 bases and J by 4 bases, with 7 bases between them. Germline CDR1 and CDR2: MGHRA and YSYEKL. CDR3 size: 14 residues. This sequence joins TRBV4-1 and TRBJ2-1; D remains unclear. The TCR was taken from a man in his forties with acute or convalescent COVID-19. Sequenced sample: peripheral blood. For the CDR3, the DNA is TGCGCCAGCAGCCAAGAACTTTCTTACAATGAGCAGTTCTTC. Translating gives CASSQELSYNEQFF.